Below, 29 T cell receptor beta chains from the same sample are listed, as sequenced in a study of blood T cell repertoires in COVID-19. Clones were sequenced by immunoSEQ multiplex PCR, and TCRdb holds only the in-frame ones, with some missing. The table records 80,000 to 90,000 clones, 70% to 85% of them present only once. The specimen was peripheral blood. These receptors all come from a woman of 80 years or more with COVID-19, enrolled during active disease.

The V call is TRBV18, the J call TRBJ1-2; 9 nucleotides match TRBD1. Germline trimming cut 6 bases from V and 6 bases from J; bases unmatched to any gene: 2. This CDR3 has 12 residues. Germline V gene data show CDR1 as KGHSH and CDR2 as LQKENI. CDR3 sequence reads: CASSWDRDGYTF. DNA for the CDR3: TGTGCCAGCTCTTGGGACAGGGATGGCTACACCTTC.

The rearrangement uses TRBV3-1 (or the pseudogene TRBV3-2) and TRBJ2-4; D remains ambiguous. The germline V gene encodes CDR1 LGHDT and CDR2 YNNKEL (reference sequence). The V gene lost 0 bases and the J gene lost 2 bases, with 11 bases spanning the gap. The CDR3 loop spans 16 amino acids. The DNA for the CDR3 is TGTGCCAGCAGCCAAGAGTCCTCCTGTCCCAAAAACATTCAGTACTTC. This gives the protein CASSQESSCPKNIQYF.

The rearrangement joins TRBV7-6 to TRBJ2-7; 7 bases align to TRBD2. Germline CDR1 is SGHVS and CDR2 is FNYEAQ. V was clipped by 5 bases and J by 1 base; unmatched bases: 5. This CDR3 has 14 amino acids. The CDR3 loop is CASSRDYLSYEQYF. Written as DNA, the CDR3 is TGTGCCAGCAGCCGGGACTACCTATCCTACGAGCAGTACTTC.

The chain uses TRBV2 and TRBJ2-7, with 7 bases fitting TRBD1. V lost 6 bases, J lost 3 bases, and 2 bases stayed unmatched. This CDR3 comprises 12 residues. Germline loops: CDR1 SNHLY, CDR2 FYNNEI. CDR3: CASRGDSYEQYF. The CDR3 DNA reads TGTGCCAGCAGAGGGGACAGCTACGAGCAGTACTTC.

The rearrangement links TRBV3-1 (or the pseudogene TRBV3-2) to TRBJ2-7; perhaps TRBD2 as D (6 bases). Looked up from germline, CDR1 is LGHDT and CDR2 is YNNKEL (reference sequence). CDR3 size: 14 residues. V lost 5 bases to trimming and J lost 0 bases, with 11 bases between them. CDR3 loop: CASSSGTLSYEQYF. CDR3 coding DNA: TGTGCCAGCAGCTCCGGGACTCTCTCCTACGAGCAGTACTTC.

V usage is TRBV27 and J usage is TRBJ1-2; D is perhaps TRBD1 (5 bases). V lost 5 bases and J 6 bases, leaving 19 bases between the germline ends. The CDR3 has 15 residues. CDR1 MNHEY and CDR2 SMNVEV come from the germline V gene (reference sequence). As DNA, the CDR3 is TGTGCCAGCAGTCCCTATGCCGGGGGGTTTCATGGCTACACCTTC. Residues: CASSPYAGGFHGYTF.

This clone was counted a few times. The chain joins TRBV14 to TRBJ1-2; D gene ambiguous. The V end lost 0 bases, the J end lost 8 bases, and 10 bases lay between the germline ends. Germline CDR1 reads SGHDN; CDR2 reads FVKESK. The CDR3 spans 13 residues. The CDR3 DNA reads TGTGCCAGCAGCCAAGATCCCGGGATAGGCTACACCTTC. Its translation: CASSQDPGIGYTF. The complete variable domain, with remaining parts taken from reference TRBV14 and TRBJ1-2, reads EAGVTQFPSHSVIEKGQTVTLRCDPISGHDNLYWYRRVMGKEIKFLLHFVKESKQDESGMPNNRFLAERTGGTYSTLKVQPAELEDSGVYFCASSQDPGIGYTFGSGTRLTVV.

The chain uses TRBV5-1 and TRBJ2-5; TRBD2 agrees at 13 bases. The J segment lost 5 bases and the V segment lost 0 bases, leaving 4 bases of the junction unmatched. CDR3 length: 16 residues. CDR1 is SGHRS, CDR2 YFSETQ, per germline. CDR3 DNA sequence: TGCGCCAGCAGCTTGGCACTAGCGGGAGGGATTGAGACCCAGTACTTC. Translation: CASSLALAGGIETQYF.

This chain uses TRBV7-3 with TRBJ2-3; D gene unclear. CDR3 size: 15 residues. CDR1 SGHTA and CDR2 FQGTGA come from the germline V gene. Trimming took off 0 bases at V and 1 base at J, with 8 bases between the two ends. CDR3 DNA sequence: TGTGCCAGCAGCTTAACCTGGCACGGCACAGATACGCAGTATTTT. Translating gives CASSLTWHGTDTQYF. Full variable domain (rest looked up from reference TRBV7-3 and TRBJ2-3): GAGVSQTPSNKVTEKGKYVELRCDPISGHTALYWYRQSLGQGPEFLIYFQGTGAADDSGLPNDRFFAVRPEGSVSTLKIQRTERGDSAVYLCASSLTWHGTDTQYFGPGTRLTVL.

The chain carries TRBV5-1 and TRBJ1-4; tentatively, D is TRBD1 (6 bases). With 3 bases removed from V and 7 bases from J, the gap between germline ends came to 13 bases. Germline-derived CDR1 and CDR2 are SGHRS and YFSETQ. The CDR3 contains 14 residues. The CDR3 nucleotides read TGCGCCAGCAGCTCCCGGAGGGGGGGTGAAAAACTGTTTTTT. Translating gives CASSSRRGGEKLFF.

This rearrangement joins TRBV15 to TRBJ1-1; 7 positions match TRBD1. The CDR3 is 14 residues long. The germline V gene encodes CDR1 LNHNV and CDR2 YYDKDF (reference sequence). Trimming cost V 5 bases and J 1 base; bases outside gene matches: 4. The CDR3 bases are TGTGCCACCAGCGTAAGACAGGGGAACACTGAAGCTTTCTTT. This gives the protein CATSVRQGNTEAFF.

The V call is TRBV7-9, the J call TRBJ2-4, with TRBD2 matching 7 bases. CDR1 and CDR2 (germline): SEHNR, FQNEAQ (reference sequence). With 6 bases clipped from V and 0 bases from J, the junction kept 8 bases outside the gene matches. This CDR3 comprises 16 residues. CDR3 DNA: TGTGCCAGCAGTCCAACCGGGGGGATAGCCAAAAACATTCAGTACTTC. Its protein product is CASSPTGGIAKNIQYF. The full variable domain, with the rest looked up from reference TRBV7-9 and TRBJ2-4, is DTGVSQNPRHKITKRGQNVTFRCDPISEHNRLYWYRQTLGQGPEFLTYFQNEAQLEKSRLLSDRFSAERPKGSFSTLEIQRTEQGDSAMYLCASSPTGGIAKNIQYFGAGTRLSVL.

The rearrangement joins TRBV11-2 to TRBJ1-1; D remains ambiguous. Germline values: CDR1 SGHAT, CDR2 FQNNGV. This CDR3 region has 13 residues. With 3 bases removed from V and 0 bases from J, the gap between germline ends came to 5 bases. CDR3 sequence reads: CASSFPLNTEAFF. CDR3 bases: TGTGCCAGCAGCTTTCCGTTGAACACTGAAGCTTTCTTT.

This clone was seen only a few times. CDR3 nucleotide sequence: TGTGCCAGCTCACCACCGGTGCGGGAAGGTACGCAGTATTTT. Its translation is CASSPPVREGTQYF. The gene calls are TRBV18 and TRBJ2-3; a weak D match, TRBD2 (6 bases). The CDR3 has 14 amino acids. Germline CDR1 and CDR2: KGHSH and LQKENI. Deletions cut 0 bases from V and 8 bases from J, with 12 bases between.

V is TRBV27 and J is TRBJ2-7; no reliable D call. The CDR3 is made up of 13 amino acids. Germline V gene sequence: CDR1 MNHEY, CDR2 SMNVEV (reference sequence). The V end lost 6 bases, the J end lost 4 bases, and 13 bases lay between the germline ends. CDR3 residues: CASSPRLDYEQYF. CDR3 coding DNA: TGTGCCAGCAGCCCGCGGCTGGATTACGAGCAGTACTTC.

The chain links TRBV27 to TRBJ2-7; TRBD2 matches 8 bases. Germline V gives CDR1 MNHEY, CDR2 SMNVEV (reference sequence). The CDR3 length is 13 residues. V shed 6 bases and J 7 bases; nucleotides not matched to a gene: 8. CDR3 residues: CASRRAGVREQYF. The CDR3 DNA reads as TGTGCCAGCAGGCGAGCGGGAGTGAGGGAGCAGTACTTC.

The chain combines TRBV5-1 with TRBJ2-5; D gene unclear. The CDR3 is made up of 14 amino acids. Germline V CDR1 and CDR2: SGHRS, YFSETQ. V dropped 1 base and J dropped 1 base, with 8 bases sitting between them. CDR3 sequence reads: CASSLTTLQETQYF. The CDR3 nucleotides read TGCGCCAGCAGCTTGACTACCCTCCAAGAGACCCAGTACTTC.

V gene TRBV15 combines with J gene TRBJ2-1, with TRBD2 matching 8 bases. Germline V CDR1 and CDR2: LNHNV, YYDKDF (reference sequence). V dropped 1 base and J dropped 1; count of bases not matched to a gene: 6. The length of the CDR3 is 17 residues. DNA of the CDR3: TGTGCCACCAGCAGAGCCGGGGCGGGAGGTTCCTACAATGAGCAGTTCTTC. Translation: CATSRAGAGGSYNEQFF.

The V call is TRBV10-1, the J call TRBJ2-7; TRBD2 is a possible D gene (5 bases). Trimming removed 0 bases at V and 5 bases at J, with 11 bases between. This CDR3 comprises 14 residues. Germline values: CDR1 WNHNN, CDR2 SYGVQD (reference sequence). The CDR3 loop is CASSESAGIDEQYF. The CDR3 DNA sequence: TGCGCCAGCAGTGAGTCGGCGGGTATCGACGAGCAGTACTTC.

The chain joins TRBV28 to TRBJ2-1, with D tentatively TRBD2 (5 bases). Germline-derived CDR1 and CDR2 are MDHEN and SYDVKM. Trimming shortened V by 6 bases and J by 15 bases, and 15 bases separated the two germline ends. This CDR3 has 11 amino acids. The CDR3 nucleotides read TGTGCCAGCAGCCGAACTAGTGGGCGGTTCTTC. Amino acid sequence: CASSRTSGRFF.

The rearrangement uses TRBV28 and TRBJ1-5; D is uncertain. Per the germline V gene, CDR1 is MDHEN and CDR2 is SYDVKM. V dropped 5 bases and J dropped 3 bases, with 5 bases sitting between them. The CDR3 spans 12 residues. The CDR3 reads CASSLPNQPQHF. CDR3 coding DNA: TGTGCCAGCAGTCTCCCCAATCAGCCCCAGCATTTT.

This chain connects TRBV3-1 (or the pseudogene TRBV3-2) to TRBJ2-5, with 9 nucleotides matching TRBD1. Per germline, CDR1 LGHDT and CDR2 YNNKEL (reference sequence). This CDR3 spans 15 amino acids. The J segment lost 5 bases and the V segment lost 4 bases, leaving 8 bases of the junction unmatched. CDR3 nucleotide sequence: TGTGCCAGCAGCCGGACTGGACAGGGGCCGGAGACCCAGTACTTC. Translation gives CASSRTGQGPETQYF.

CDR3 DNA sequence: TGTGCCTGGAGTGTACGGACAGGGCTAAGGGAGCTGTTTTTT. Its translation is CAWSVRTGLRELFF. The chain uses TRBV30 and TRBJ2-2, with 8 bases matching TRBD1. The CDR3 extends over 14 amino acids. The trim removed 0 bases at V and 9 bases at J, leaving 6 bases unmatched. CDR1 is GTSNPN and CDR2 is SVGIG in the germline V gene (reference sequence). The full variable domain, in which reference TRBV30 and TRBJ2-2 provide the parts outside the CDR3, is SQTIHQWPATLVQPVGSPLSLECTVEGTSNPNLYWYRQAAGRGLQLLFYSVGIGQISSEVPQNLSASRPQDRQFILSSKKLLLSDSGFYLCAWSVRTGLRELFFGEGSRLTVL.

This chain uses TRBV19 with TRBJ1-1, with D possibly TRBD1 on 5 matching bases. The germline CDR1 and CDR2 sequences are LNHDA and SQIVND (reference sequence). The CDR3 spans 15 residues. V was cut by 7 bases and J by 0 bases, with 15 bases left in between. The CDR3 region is CASISTGLMNTEAFF. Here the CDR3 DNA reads TGTGCCAGTATCTCAACGGGACTGATGAACACTGAAGCTTTCTTT.

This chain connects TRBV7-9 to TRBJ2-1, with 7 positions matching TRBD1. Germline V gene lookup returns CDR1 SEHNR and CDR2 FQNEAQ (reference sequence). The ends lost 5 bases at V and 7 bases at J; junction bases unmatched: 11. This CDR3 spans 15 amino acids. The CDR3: CASSLRKGAGNEQFF. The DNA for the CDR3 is TGTGCCAGCAGCCTACGTAAGGGGGCAGGTAATGAGCAGTTCTTC.

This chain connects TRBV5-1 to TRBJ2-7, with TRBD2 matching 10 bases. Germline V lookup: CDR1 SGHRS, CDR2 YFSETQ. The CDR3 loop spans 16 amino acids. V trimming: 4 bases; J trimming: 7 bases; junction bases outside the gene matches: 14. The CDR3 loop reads CASSRLGLADLGEQYF. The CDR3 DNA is TGCGCCAGCAGCCGACTCGGACTAGCGGACCTGGGGGAGCAGTACTTC.

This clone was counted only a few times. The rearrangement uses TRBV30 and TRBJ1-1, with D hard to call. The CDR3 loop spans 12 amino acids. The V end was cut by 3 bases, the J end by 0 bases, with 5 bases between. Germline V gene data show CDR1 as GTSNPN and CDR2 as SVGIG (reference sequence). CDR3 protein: CAWRQLNTEAFF. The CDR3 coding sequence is TGTGCCTGGAGACAGTTGAACACTGAAGCTTTCTTT.

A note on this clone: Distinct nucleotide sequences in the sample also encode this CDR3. The CDR3 protein is CASSVAGVTDTQYF. The CDR3 region has the DNA TGTGCCAGCAGCGTAGCGGGAGTAACAGATACGCAGTATTTT. The V and J genes are TRBV9 and TRBJ2-3, with TRBD2 as a possible D gene (6 bases). Germline-derived CDR1 and CDR2 are SGDLS and YYNGEE. Deletions cut 0 bases from V and 3 bases from J, with 8 bases between. There are 14 residues in the CDR3.

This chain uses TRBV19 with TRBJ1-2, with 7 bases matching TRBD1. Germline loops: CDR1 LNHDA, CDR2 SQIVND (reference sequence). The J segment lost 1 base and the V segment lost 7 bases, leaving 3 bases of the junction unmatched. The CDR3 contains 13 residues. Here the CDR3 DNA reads TGTGCCAGTACCGGGACAGTTAACTATGGCTACACCTTC. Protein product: CASTGTVNYGYTF.